In its sample, the clone carrying this T cell receptor beta chain was seen once. What it binds is not known. These data come from a study of blood T cells in healthy people across ages. Study-level findings and limits: TCR beta diversity was tightly associated with the proportion of naive T cells. Diversity was estimated from one million T cells, and these estimates were considered underestimates.

CDR1 and CDR2 from the germline V gene are LNHDA and SQIVND (reference sequence). This CDR3 has 13 residues. V was pared by 10 bases and J by 6 bases, with 9 bases of the junction left unmatched. A minimum of 6 micrograms of total RNA was extracted per sample. With a J-beta primer mix and a sample-barcoded 5' primer, a second PCR ran roughly 6 to 11 cycles. TCRdb recomputed calls from the 5' RACE reads with MiXCR, one row per CDR3 protein. The sample records over a million distinct CDR3 sequences, 40% to 50% being singletons. The specimen sequenced was blood. The receptor was isolated from a woman in her late teens or twenties in good health. The rearrangement joins TRBV19 to TRBJ1-2, with 9 bases identical to TRBD1. This CDR3 reads CATGEQGANGYTF. The CDR3 coding sequence is TGTGCCACCGGGGAACAGGGGGCGAATGGCTACACCTTC.